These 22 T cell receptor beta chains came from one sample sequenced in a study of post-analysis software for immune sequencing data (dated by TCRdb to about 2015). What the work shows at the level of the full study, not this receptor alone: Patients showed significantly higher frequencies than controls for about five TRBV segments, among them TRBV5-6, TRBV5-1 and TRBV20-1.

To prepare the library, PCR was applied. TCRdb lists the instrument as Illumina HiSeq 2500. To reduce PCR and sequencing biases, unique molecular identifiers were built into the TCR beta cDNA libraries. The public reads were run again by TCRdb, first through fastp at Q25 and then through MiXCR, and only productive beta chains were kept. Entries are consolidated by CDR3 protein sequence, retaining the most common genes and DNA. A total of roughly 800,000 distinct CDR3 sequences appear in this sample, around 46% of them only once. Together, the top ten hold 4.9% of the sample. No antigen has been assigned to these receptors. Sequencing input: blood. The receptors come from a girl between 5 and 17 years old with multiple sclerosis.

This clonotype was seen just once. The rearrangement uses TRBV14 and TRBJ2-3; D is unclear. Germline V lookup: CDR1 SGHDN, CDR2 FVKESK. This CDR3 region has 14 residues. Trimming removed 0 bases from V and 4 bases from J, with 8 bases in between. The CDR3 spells CASSQDRFADTQYF. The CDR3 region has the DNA TGTGCCAGCAGCCAAGATCGGTTTGCAGATACGCAGTATTTT.

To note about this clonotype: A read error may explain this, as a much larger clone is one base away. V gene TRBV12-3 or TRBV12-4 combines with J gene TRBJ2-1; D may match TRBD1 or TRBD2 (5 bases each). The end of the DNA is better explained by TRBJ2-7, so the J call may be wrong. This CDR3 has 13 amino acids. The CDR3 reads CASKTRRDGEQYF. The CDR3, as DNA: TGTGCCAGCAAAACCAGACGGGACGGGGAGCAGTACTTC.

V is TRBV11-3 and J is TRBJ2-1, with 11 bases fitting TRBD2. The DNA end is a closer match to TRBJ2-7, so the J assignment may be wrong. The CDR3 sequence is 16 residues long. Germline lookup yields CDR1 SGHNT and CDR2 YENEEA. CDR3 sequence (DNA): TGTGCCAGCAGCTCCGCCCTAGCGGGAGGTTTGGGTGAGCAGTACTTC. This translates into CASSSALAGGLGEQYF.

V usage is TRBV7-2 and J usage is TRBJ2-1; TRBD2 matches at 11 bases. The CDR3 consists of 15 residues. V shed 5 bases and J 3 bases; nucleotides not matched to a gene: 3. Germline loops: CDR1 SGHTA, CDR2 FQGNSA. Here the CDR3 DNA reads TGTGCCAGCAGCCAGACTAGCGGGATCTACAATGAGCAGTTCTTC. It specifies CASSQTSGIYNEQFF.

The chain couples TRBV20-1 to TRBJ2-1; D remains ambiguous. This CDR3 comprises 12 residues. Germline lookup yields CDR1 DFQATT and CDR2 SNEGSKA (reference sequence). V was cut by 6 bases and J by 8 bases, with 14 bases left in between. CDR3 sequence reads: CSATHRDHEQFF. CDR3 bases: TGCAGTGCCACCCATCGTGATCATGAGCAGTTCTTC.

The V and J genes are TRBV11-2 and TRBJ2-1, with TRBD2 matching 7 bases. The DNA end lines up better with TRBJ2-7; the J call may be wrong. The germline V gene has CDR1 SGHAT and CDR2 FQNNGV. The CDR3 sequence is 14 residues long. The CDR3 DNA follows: TGTGCCAGCAGCTTACGGGAGGCGATAAACGAGCAGTACTTC. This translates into CASSLREAINEQYF.

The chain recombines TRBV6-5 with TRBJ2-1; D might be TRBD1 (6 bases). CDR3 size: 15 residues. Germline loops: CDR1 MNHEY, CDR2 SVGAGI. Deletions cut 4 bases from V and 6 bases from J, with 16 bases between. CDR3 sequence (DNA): TGTGCCAGCAGTTTTAGGGGGAGTCGAACCAATGAGCAGTTCTTC. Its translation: CASSFRGSRTNEQFF.

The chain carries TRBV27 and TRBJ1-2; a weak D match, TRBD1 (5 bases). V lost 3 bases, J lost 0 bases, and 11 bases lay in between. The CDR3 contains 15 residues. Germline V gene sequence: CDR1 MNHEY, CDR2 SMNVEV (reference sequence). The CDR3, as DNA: TGTGCCAGCAGTTTGGGTAGGGGTACTAACTATGGCTACACCTTC. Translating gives CASSLGRGTNYGYTF.

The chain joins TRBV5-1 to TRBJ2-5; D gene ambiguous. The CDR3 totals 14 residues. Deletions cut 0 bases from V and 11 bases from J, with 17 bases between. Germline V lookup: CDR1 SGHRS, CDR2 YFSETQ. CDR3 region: CASSLAGSYNEQYF. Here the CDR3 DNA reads TGCGCCAGCAGCTTGGCGGGCTCCTACAATGAGCAGTACTTC.

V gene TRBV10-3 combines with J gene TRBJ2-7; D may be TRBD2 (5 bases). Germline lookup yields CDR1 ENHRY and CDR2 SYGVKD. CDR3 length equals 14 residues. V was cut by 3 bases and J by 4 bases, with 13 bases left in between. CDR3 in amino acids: CAISDGRDAYEQYF. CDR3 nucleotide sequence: TGTGCCATCAGTGACGGACGGGATGCGTACGAGCAGTACTTC.

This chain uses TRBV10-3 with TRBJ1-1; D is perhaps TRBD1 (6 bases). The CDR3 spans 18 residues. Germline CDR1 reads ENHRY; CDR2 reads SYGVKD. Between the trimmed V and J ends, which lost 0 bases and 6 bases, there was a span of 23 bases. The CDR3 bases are TGTGCCATCAGTGAGTCGCAGACAGGAACCCGCCGAACACCTGAAGCTTTCTTT. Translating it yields CAISESQTGTRRTPEAFF.

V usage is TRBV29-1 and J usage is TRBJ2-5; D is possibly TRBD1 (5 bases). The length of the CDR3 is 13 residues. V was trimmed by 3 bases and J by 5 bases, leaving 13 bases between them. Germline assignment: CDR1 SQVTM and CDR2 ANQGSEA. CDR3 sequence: CSVEVQGSETQYF. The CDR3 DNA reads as TGCAGCGTTGAGGTTCAGGGATCGGAGACCCAGTACTTC. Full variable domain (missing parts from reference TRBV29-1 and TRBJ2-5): SAVISQKPSRDICQRGTSLTIQCQVDSQVTMMFWYRQQPGQSLTLIATANQGSEATYESGFVIDKFPISRPNLTFSTLTVSNMSPEDSSIYLCSVEVQGSETQYFGPGTRLLVL.

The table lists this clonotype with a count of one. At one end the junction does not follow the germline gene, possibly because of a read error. CDR3 DNA: TGTGCCAGCAGCGCCGGCGACTGGGGGAGGACCACAGGTACGCAGTATTTT. It yields the protein CASSAGDWGRTTGTQYF. V and J are TRBV9 and TRBJ2-3; possibly TRBD2 for D (6 bases). Germline assignment: CDR1 SGDLS and CDR2 YYNGEE. The CDR3 sequence is 17 residues long.

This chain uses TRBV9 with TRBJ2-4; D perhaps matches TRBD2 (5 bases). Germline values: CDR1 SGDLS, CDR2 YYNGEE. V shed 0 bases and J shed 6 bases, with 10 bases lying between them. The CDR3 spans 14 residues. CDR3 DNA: TGTGCCAGCAGCGTAGGACGGGGTCTAAACATTCAGTACTTC. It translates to CASSVGRGLNIQYF.

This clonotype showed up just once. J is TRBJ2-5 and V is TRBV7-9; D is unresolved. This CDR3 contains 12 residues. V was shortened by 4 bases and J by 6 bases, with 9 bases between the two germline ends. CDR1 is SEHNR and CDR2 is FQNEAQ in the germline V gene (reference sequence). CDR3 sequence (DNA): TGTGCCAGCAGCTATGAAGCGCAGACCCAGTACTTC. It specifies CASSYEAQTQYF.

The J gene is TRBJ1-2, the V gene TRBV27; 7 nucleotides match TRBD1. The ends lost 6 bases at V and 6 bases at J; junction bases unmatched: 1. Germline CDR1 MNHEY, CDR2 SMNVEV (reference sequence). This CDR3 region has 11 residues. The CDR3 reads CASRTGHGYTF. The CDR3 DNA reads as TGTGCCAGCAGGACAGGGCATGGCTACACCTTC.

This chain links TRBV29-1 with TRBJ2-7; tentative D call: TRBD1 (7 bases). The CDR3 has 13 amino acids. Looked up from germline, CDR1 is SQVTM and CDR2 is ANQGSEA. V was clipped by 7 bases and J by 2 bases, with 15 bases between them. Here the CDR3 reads CSGRGTEAYEQYF. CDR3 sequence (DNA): TGCAGCGGGAGGGGGACAGAGGCCTACGAGCAGTACTTC.

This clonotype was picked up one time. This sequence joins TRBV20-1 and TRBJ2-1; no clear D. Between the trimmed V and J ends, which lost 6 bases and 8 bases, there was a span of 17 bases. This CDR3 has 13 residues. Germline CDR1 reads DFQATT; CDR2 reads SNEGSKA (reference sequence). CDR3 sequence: CSAPATFFDEQFF. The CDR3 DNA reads TGCAGTGCCCCGGCGACTTTCTTCGATGAGCAGTTCTTC.

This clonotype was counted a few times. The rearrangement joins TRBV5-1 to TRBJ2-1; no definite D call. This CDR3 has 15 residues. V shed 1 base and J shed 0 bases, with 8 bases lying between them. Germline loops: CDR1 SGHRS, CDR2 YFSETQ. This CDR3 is CASSLTMSSYNEQFF. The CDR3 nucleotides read TGCGCCAGCAGCTTGACCATGAGCTCCTACAATGAGCAGTTCTTC.

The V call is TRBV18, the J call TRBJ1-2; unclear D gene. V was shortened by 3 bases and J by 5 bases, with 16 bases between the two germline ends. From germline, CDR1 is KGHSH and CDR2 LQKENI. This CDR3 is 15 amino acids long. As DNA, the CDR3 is TGTGCCAGCTCACCGAGCGGAAACCGCCTTTATGGCTACACCTTC. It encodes CASSPSGNRLYGYTF.

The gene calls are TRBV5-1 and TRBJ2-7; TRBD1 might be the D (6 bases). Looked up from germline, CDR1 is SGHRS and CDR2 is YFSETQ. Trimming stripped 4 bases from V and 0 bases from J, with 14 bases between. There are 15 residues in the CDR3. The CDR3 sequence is CASSLGHPSSYEQYF. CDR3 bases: TGCGCCAGCAGCCTGGGACACCCCAGCTCCTACGAGCAGTACTTC.

The chain's CDR3 is CASSQVRLGGYNEQYF. The CDR3 nucleotides are TGTGCCAGCAGCCAAGTCCGCCTAGGGGGCTACAATGAGCAGTACTTC. The gene calls are TRBV3-1 and TRBJ2-1, with TRBD1 identical over 7 bases. The J call may be incorrect, as the DNA end agrees better with TRBJ2-7. There are 16 residues in the CDR3. From germline, CDR1 is LGHDT and CDR2 YNNKEL (reference sequence).